Given below is one TCR beta chain in context. This specimen comes from a study of shared clonotypes between healthy human individuals. The CDR3 runs to 16 residues. Germline CDR1 reads SGHAT; CDR2 reads FQNNGV. V dropped 1 base and J dropped 4; count of bases not matched to a gene: 7. It was across several immunoSEQ plates that each subset's genomic DNA was evenly split. Original processing notes: Junction-only immunoSEQ sequences carried no quality scores, so filtering differed. TCRdb's copy holds only in-frame clones and misses some; the assay was immunoSEQ multiplex PCR. Clone size and the V and J calls come from that table; the DNA yielded D and trimming. The sample lists hundreds of thousands of clones, about 96% seen once, with about 0.12% in the top ten. Terminally differentiated effector memory CD45RA+ cells were left out of the naive CD8 fraction, which was CD45RO-negative and positively selected for CCR7. Adult donors, all healthy and HIV-negative, had no recent acute infections or vaccinations.

The sequencing input was naive CD8+ T cells sorted from blood. The chain couples TRBV11-2 to TRBJ2-3; TRBD2 matches 8 bases. The source is a woman aged 25 to 39 in good health. Written as DNA, the CDR3 is TGTGCCAGCAGCTTAGTCCCTAGCGGGTCCTCAGATACGCAGTATTTT. Translating gives CASSLVPSGSSDTQYF.